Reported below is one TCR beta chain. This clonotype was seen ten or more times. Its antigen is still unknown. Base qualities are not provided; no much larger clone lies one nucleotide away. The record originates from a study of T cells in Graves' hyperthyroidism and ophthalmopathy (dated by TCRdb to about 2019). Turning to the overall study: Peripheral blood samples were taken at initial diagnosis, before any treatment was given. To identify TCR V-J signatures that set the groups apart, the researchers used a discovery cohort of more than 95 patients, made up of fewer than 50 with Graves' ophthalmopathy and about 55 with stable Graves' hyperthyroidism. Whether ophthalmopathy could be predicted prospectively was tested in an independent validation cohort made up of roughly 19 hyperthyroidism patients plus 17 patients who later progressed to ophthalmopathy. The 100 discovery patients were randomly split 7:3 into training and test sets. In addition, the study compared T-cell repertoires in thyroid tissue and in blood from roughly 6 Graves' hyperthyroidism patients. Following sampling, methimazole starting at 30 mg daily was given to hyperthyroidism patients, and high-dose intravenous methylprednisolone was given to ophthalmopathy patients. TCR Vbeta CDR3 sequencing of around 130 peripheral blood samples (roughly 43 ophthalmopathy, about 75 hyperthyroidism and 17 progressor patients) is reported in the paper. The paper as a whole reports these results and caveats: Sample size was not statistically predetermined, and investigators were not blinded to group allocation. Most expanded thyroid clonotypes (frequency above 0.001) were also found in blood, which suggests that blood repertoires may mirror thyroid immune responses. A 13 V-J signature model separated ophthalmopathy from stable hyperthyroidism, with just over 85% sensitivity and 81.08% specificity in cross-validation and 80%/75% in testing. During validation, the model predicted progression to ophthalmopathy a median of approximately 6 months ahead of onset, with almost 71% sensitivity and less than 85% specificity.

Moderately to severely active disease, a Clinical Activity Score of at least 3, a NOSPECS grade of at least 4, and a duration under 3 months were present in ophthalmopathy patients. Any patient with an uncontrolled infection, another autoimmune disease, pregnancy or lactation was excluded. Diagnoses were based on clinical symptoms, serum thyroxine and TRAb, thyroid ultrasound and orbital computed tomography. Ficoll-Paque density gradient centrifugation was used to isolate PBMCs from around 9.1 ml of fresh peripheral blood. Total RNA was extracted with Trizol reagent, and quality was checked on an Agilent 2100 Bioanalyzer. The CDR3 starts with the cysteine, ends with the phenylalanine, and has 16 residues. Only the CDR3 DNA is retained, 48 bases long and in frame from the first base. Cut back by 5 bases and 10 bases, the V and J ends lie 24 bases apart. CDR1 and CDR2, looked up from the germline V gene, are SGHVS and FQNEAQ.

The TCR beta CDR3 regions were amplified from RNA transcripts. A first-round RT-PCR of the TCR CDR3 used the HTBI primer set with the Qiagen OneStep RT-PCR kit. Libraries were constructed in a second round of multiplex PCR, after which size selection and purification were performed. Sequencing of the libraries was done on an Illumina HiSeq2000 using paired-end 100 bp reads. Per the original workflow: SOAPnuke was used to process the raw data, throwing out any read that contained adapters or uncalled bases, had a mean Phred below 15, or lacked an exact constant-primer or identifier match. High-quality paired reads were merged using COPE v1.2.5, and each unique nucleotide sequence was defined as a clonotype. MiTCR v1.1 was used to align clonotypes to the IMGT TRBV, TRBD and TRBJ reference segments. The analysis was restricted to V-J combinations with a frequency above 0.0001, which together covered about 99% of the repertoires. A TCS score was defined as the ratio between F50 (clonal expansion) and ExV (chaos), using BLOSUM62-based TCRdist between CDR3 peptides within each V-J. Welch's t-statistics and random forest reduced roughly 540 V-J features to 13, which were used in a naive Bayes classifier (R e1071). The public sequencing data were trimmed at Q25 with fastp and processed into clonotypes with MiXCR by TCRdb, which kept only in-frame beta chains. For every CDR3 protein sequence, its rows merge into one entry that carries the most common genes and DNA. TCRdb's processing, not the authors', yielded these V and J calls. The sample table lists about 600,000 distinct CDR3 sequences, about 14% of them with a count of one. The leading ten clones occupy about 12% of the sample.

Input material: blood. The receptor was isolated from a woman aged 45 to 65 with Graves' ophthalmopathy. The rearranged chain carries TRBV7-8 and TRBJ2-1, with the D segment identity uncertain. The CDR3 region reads CASSLESLANLGEQFF. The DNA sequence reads TGTGCCAGCAGCCTAGAAAGCCTTGCGAACCTAGGAGAGCAGTTCTTC.